This TCR beta chain was sequenced for a study of cytomegalovirus exposure and HLA in healthy donors. Study information: A prior study identified over 100 million unique TCR beta sequences from roughly 170 million T cells. Counted in an early data release were roughly 87 million unique TCRs from HLA-typed donors.

Vbeta (60) and Jbeta (13) primers were used in the PCR. TCRdb's copy holds only in-frame clones and misses some; the assay was immunoSEQ multiplex PCR. The sample contains roughly 100,000 clones, roughly three quarters of which appear only once. The germline V gene has CDR1 MNHNS and CDR2 SASEGT. The CDR3 is 14 amino acids. The ends were cut back, 7 bases at V and 5 bases at J, with 12 bases in the middle. Notes on the study in general: Overall, some 160 TCR beta chains were annotated as cytomegalovirus-associated.

Concerning this clone itself: Its matching antigen is unknown.

Nominal health characterized the donors when sampled, though unrecorded immune exposures were likely. Sequencing was carried out using PBMCs. The rearrangement uses TRBV6-1 and TRBJ1-6, with D maybe TRBD1 (5 bases). The receptor's source is a man aged 25 to 45 in good health and CMV-seronegative. The CDR3 coding sequence is TGTGCCAGCACCCAGACAGTAGATAATTCACCCCTCCACTTT. The encoded protein is CASTQTVDNSPLHF.